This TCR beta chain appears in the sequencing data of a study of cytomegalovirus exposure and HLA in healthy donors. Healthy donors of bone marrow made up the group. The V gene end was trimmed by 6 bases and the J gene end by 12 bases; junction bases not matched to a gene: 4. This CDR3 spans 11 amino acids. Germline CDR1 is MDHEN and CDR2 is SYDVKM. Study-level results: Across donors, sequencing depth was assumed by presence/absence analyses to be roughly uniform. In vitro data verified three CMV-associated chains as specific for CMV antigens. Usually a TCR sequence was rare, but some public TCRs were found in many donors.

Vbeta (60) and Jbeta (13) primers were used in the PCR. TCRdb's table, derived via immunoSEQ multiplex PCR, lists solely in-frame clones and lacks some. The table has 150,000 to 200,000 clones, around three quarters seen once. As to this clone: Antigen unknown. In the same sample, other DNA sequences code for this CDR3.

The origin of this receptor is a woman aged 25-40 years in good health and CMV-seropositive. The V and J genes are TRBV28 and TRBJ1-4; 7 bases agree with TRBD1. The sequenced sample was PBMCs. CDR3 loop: CASSPGQELFF. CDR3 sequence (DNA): TGTGCCAGCAGCCCCGGACAGGAACTGTTTTTT.